Shown below are 23 T cell receptor beta chains from a single sample sequenced in a study of cytomegalovirus exposure and HLA in healthy donors (dated by TCRdb to about 2017). The library was made by the immunoSEQ multiplex PCR assay. A mixture of 60 forward primers for TCR Vbeta segments and 13 reverse primers for TCR Jbeta segments was used in the multiplex PCR. TCRdb took this table from immuneACCESS and kept in-frame rearrangements with V and J called. Such tables lack part of the clones; where checked against another copy, unresolved V genes explain under half of the gap, and the rest is unexplained. The sample table lists around 160,000 clones, 80% to 90% of them with a count of one. About 9.3% of the sample is taken by the ten largest. What was sequenced was PBMCs. These receptors originate from a man between 18 and 35 years old in good health and CMV-seropositive.

This sequence joins TRBV9 and TRBJ2-4, with TRBD2 identical over 10 bases. V gave up 0 bases and J gave up 5 bases; unmatched junction bases: 5. This CDR3 is 16 amino acids long. Germline V lookup: CDR1 SGDLS, CDR2 YYNGEE. DNA for the CDR3: TGTGCCAGCAGCGTAGATATAGCGGGGGGTCAAAACATTCAGTACTTC. Residues: CASSVDIAGGQNIQYF.

The chain is built from TRBV6-1 and TRBJ1-5, with 7 bases that match TRBD1. The CDR3 is 14 residues long. Germline V gene data show CDR1 as MNHNS and CDR2 as SASEGT. The ends lost 3 bases at V and 7 bases at J; junction bases unmatched: 6. The DNA for the CDR3 is TGTGCCAGCAGTGAGGGACAGAATTCCCAGCCCCAGCATTTT. Its translation: CASSEGQNSQPQHF.

The rearrangement links TRBV11-2 to TRBJ1-5; D is unresolved. The CDR3 totals 15 residues. V lost 0 bases and J lost 3, with 9 bases in between. Germline lookup yields CDR1 SGHAT and CDR2 FQNNGV. CDR3 sequence: CASSLDAGHNQPQHF. The CDR3 bases are TGTGCCAGCAGCTTAGATGCGGGCCACAATCAGCCCCAGCATTTT.

The V call is TRBV5-1, the J call TRBJ2-5, with D possibly TRBD2 on 6 matching bases. CDR1 is SGHRS, CDR2 YFSETQ, per germline. This CDR3 comprises 15 residues. Trimming removed 5 bases from V and 4 bases from J, with 18 bases in between. The DNA of the CDR3 is TGCGCCAGCAGTCGTAACCCTGCGGGGACAGAGACCCAGTACTTC. This translates into CASSRNPAGTETQYF.

This clone was found once. V is TRBV11-2 and J is TRBJ2-3, with 8 nucleotides matching TRBD2. The V gene end was trimmed by 2 bases and the J gene end by 4 bases; junction bases not matched to a gene: 8. The germline V gene encodes CDR1 SGHAT and CDR2 FQNNGV. This CDR3 is built from 16 residues. The CDR3 DNA follows: TGTGCCAGCAGCTTACTAGCGGGCCACCTCCCAGATACGCAGTATTTT. As protein: CASSLLAGHLPDTQYF.

The chain uses TRBV6-6 and TRBJ2-5; no firm D call. The CDR3 length is 16 residues. Germline loops: CDR1 MNHNY, CDR2 SVGAGI (reference sequence). The V end was cut by 0 bases, the J end by 0 bases, with 11 bases between. CDR3 sequence: CASSYSTQTYQETQYF. For the CDR3, the DNA is TGTGCCAGCAGTTACTCGACCCAGACATACCAAGAGACCCAGTACTTC.

V gene TRBV18 combines with J gene TRBJ2-3; D might be TRBD2 (6 bases). The CDR3 runs 16 residues. The germline V gene encodes CDR1 KGHSH and CDR2 LQKENI. Trimming stripped 5 bases from V and 2 bases from J, with 17 bases between. The CDR3 loop is CASSREALKLTDTQYF. The CDR3 DNA is TGTGCCAGCTCAAGGGAGGCCTTGAAACTCACAGATACGCAGTATTTT.

The V gene is TRBV10-3, the J gene TRBJ2-7; no definite D call. The CDR3 is made up of 12 amino acids. CDR1 is ENHRY, CDR2 SYGVKD, per germline. Trimming left V 2 bases short and J 6 bases short, with 8 bases between. CDR3 in amino acids: CAISEPESEQYF. The CDR3, as DNA: TGTGCCATCAGTGAGCCAGAATCCGAGCAGTACTTC.

The V gene is TRBV5-1, the J gene TRBJ2-3, with 7 bases identical to TRBD1. The germline V gene encodes CDR1 SGHRS and CDR2 YFSETQ. With V trimmed by 3 bases and J by 1 base, 2 bases remained unmatched. This CDR3 contains 14 residues. Written as DNA, the CDR3 is TGCGCCAGCAGCTCCGGACAGGGCACAGATACGCAGTATTTT. This translates into CASSSGQGTDTQYF. Drawing the rest from reference TRBV5-1 and TRBJ2-3, the complete variable domain is KAGVTQTPRYLIKTRGQQVTLSCSPISGHRSVSWYQQTPGQGLQFLFEYFSETQRNKGNFPGRFSGRQFSNSRSEMNVSTLELGDSALYLCASSSGQGTDTQYFGPGTRLTVL.

The chain recombines TRBV18 with TRBJ2-3; tentative D call: TRBD2 (5 bases). Germline lookup yields CDR1 KGHSH and CDR2 LQKENI. V gave up 0 bases and J gave up 6 bases, with 10 bases separating them. This CDR3 is 14 amino acids long. The CDR3: CASSPPRELDTQYF. DNA of the CDR3: TGTGCCAGCTCACCACCCCGGGAACTGGATACGCAGTATTTT.

The V call is TRBV7-2, the J call TRBJ1-5; tentatively, D is TRBD1 (6 bases). CDR3 size: 14 residues. Germline V gene data show CDR1 as SGHTA and CDR2 as FQGNSA. The germline V and J ends were trimmed by 2 bases and 5 bases, with 10 bases remaining between them. CDR3 residues: CASSLWTADQPQHF. The DNA for the CDR3 is TGTGCCAGCAGCTTATGGACAGCCGATCAGCCCCAGCATTTT.

This chain uses TRBV5-1 with TRBJ2-7, with a tentative D call TRBD2 (6 bases). The CDR3 runs to 13 residues. Germline V gives CDR1 SGHRS, CDR2 YFSETQ. The germline V and J ends were trimmed by 0 bases and 5 bases, with 9 bases remaining between them. The CDR3 region is CASSLETRDEQYF. The CDR3 nucleotides read TGCGCCAGCAGCTTGGAGACTAGGGACGAGCAGTACTTC.

This sequence joins TRBV5-4 and TRBJ2-3; TRBD2 aligns across 9 bases. This CDR3 has 18 residues. Looked up from germline, CDR1 is SGHNT and CDR2 is YYREEE (reference sequence). Trimming at V came to 1 base and at J to 5 bases, leaving 14 bases not matched to a gene. CDR3 in amino acids: CASSLYHTLAGSGDTQYF. The CDR3 DNA sequence: TGTGCCAGCAGCTTGTACCACACCCTAGCGGGGTCAGGAGATACGCAGTATTTT.

The chain is built from TRBV27 and TRBJ2-2, with 13 bases matching TRBD2. The CDR3 extends over 17 amino acids. Germline-derived CDR1 and CDR2 are MNHEY and SMNVEV (reference sequence). V lost 2 bases, J lost 6 bases, and 6 bases stayed unmatched. The CDR3 DNA reads as TGTGCCAGCAGTTTACCTCTACTAGCGGGGGGGCCCGGGGAGCTGTTTTTT. This encodes CASSLPLLAGGPGELFF.

The gene calls are TRBV2 and TRBJ2-5; D is unclear. Gene TRBJ2-7 matches the end of the DNA better, so the J call may be wrong. CDR3 length: 11 amino acids. Germline CDR1 SNHLY, CDR2 FYNNEI. CDR3 sequence reads: CASTSPYEQYF. CDR3 nucleotides: TGTGCCAGCACTTCCCCCTACGAGCAGTACTTC.

The rearrangement links TRBV6-6 to TRBJ1-6; TRBD1 agrees at 8 bases. This CDR3 comprises 14 residues. With 5 bases clipped from V and 10 bases from J, the junction kept 7 bases outside the gene matches. The germline CDR1 and CDR2 sequences are MNHNY and SVGAGI (reference sequence). CDR3 in DNA: TGTGCCAGCAGTCGACAGGGGTCAGGCTCACCCCTCCACTTT. Protein sequence: CASSRQGSGSPLHF.

The J gene is TRBJ1-1, the V gene TRBV5-1, with 8 bases aligning to TRBD1. This CDR3 is 15 amino acids long. Unmatched junction bases numbered 7, after V lost 4 bases and J lost 2 bases. Germline CDR1 reads SGHRS; CDR2 reads YFSETQ. The CDR3 reads CASSPRDRSNTEAFF. In nucleotides, the CDR3 is TGCGCCAGCAGCCCTCGGGACAGGTCTAACACTGAAGCTTTCTTT. Full variable domain (outside the CDR3, taken from reference TRBV5-1 and TRBJ1-1): KAGVTQTPRYLIKTRGQQVTLSCSPISGHRSVSWYQQTPGQGLQFLFEYFSETQRNKGNFPGRFSGRQFSNSRSEMNVSTLELGDSALYLCASSPRDRSNTEAFFGQGTRLTVV.

This clone was counted a few times. The rearrangement joins TRBV12-5 to TRBJ1-5; D not resolved. Germline loops: CDR1 LGHNT, CDR2 FRNRAP. V lost 7 bases and J 1 base, leaving 5 bases between the germline ends. This CDR3 spans 12 amino acids. In DNA form, the CDR3 reads TGTGCTAGTGCTCAGAGCAATCAGCCCCAGCATTTT. Translating gives CASAQSNQPQHF.

V gene TRBV30 combines with J gene TRBJ1-2, with D perhaps matching TRBD1 (5 bases). In germline, CDR1 is GTSNPN, CDR2 SVGIG (reference sequence). V was clipped by 3 bases and J by 5 bases, with 7 bases between them. This CDR3 is built from 11 residues. In DNA form, the CDR3 reads TGTGCCTGGAGCGGGGGGTATGGCTACACCTTC. It codes for CAWSGGYGYTF.

This chain connects TRBV30 to TRBJ1-1, with 7 positions matching TRBD1. CDR1 is GTSNPN and CDR2 is SVGIG in the germline V gene (reference sequence). Trimming removed 3 bases from V and 6 bases from J; junction bases left unmatched: 1. The length of the CDR3 is 11 residues. CDR3 region: CAWSQGAEAFF. The CDR3 DNA sequence: TGTGCCTGGAGCCAGGGGGCTGAAGCTTTCTTT.

The V gene is TRBV5-4, the J gene TRBJ2-1; 8 nucleotides agree with TRBD1. There are 13 residues in the CDR3. The germline gives CDR1 SGHNT, CDR2 YYREEE (reference sequence). After removal of 6 bases from V and 9 bases from J, the junction contained 8 bases not matched to a gene. CDR3 DNA sequence: TGTGCCAGCAACTCGGACAGGGAGAGTGAGCAGTTCTTC. It is translated as CASNSDRESEQFF.

V gene TRBV7-8 combines with J gene TRBJ2-1, with 10 positions matching TRBD2. Germline values: CDR1 SGHVS, CDR2 FQNEAQ. This CDR3 comprises 15 residues. V lost 4 bases and J lost 7; bases outside the gene matches: 7. This CDR3 is CASSWSGGALNEQFF. In DNA form, the CDR3 reads TGTGCCAGCAGCTGGAGCGGGGGGGCTCTGAATGAGCAGTTCTTC.

This chain links TRBV4-2 with TRBJ1-6; D uncertain. Trimming removed 0 bases from V and 5 bases from J, with 8 bases in between. The germline V gene has CDR1 LGHNA and CDR2 YNFKEQ. This CDR3 has 15 residues. Here the CDR3 DNA reads TGTGCCAGCAGCCAAGATTGGCGGAATAATTCACCCCTCCACTTT. Translated: CASSQDWRNNSPLHF.